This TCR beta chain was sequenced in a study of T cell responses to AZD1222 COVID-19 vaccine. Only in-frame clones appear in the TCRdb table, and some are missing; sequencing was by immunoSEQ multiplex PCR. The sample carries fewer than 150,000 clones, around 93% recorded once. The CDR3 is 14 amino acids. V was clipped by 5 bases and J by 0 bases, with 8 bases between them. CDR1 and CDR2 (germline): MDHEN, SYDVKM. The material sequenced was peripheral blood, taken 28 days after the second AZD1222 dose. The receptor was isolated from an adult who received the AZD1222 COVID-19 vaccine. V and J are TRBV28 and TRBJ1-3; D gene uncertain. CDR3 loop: CASSRQDSGNTIYF. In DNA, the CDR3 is TGTGCCAGCAGTCGGCAAGACTCTGGAAACACCATATATTTT.